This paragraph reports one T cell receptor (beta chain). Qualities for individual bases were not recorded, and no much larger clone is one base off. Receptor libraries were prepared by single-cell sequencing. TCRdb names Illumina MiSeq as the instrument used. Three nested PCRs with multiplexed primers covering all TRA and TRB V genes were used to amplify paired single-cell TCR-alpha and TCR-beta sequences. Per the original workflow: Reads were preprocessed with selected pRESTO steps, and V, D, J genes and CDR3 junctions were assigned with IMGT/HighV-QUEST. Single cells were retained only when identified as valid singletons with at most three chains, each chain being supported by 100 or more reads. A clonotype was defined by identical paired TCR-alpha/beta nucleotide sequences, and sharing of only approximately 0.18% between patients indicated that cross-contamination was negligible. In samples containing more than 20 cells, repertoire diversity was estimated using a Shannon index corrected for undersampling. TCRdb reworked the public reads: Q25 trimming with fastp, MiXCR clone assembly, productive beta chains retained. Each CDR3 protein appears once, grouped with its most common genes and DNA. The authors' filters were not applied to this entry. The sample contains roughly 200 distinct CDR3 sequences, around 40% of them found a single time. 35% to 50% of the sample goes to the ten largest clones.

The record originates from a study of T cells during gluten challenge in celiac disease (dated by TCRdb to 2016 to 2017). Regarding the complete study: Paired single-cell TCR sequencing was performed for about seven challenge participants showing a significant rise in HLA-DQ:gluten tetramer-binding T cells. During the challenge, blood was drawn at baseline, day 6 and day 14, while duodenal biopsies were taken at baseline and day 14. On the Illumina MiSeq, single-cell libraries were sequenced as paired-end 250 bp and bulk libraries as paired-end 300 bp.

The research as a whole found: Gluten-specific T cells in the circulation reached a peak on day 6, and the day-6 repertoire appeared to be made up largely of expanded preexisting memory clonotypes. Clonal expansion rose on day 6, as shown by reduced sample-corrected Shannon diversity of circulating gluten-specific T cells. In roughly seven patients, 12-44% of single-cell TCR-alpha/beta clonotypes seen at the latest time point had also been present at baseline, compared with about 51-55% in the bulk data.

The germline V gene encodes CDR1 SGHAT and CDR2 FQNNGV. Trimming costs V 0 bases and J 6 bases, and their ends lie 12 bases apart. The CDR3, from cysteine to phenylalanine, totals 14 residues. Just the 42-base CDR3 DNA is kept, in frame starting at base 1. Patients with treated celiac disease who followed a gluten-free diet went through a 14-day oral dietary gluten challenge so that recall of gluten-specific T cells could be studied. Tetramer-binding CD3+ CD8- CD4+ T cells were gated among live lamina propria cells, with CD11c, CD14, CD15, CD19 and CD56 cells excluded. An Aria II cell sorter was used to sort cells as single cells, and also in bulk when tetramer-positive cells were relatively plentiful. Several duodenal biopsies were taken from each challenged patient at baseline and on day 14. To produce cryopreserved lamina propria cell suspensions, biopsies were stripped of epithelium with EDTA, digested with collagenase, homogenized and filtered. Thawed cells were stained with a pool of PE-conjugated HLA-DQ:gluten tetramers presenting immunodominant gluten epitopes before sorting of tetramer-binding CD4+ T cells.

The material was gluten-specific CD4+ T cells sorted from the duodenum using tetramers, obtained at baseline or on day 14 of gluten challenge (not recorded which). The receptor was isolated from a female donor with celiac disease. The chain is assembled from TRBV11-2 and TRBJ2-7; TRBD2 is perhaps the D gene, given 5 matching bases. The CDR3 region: CASSLDFSGGEQYF. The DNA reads TGTGCCAGCAGCTTAGATTTCTCCGGAGGCGAGCAGTACTTC. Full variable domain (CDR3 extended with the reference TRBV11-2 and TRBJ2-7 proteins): EAGVAQSPRYKIIEKRQSVAFWCNPISGHATLYWYQQILGQGPKLLIQFQNNGVVDDSQLPKDRFSAERLKGVDSTLKIQPAKLEDSAVYLCASSLDFSGGEQYFGPGTRLTVT.